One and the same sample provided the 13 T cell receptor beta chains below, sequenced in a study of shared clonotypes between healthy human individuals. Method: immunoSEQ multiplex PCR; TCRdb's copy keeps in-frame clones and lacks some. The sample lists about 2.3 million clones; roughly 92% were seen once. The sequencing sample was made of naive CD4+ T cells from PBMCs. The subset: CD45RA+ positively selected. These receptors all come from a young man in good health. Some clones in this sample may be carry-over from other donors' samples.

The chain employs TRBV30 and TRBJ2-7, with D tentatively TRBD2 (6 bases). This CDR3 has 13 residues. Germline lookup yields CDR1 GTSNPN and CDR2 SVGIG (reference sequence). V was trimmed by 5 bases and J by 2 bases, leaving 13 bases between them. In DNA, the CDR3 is TGTGCCTGGTCCGGCGGGACCCCCTACGAGCAGTACTTC. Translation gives CAWSGGTPYEQYF. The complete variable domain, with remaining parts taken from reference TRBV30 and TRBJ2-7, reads SQTIHQWPATLVQPVGSPLSLECTVEGTSNPNLYWYRQAAGRGLQLLFYSVGIGQISSEVPQNLSASRPQDRQFILSSKKLLLSDSGFYLCAWSGGTPYEQYFGPGTRLTVT.

CDR3 coding DNA: TGTGCCAGCAGCCTTGGGACAGGGATGGTAGACTATGGCTACACCTTC. Translation gives CASSLGTGMVDYGYTF. The rearrangement uses TRBV7-9 and TRBJ1-2; 9 bases line up with TRBD1. Germline CDR1 and CDR2: SEHNR and FQNEAQ (reference sequence). The CDR3 is 16 amino acids. Losses at the gene ends were 5 bases for V and 3 bases for J; bases not matched to a gene: 10.

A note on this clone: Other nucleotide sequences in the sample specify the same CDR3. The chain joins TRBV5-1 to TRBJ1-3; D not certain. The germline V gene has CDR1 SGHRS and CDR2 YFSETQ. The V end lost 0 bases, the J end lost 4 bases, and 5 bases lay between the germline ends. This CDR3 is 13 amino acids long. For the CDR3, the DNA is TGCGCCAGCAGCTTGGCTGGAGGAAACACCATATATTTT. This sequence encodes CASSLAGGNTIYF.

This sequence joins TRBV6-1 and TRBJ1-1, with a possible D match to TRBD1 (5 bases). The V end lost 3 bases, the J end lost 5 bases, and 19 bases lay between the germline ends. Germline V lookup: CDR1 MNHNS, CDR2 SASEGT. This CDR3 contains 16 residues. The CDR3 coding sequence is TGTGCCAGCAGTGAGTTAGGGTCGACAGTGGGGACTGAAGCTTTCTTT. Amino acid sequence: CASSELGSTVGTEAFF.

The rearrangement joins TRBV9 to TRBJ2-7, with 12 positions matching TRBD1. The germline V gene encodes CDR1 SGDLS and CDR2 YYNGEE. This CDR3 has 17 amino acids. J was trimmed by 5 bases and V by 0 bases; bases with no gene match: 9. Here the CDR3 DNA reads TGTGCCAGCAGCGTAGGGTCATCGGGGACAGGGGGCGACGAGCAGTACTTC. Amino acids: CASSVGSSGTGGDEQYF. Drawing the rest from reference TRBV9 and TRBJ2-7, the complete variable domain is DSGVTQTPKHLITATGQRVTLRCSPRSGDLSVYWYQQSLDQGLQFLIQYYNGEERAKGNILERFSAQQFPDLHSELNLSSLELGDSALYFCASSVGSSGTGGDEQYFGPGTRLTVT.

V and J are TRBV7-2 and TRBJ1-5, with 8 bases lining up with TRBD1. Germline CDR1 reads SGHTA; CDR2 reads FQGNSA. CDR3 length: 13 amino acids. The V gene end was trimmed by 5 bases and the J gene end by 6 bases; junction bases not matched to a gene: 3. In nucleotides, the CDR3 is TGTGCCAGCAGCATTACAGGGGGTCAGCCCCAGCATTTT. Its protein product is CASSITGGQPQHF.

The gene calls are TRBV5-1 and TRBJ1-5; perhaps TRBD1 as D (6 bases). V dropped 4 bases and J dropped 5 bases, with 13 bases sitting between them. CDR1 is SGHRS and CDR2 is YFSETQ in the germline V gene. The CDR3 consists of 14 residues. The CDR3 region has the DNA TGCGCCAGCAGCGCGGGGGCAGGGGATCAGCCCCAGCATTTT. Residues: CASSAGAGDQPQHF.

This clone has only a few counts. This CDR3 reads CAWSPRPQPLYGYTF. For the CDR3, the DNA is TGTGCCTGGAGCCCTCGGCCCCAACCTCTCTATGGCTACACCTTC. The chain links TRBV30 to TRBJ1-2; D uncertain. The CDR3 has 15 amino acids. The ends were cut back, 3 bases at V and 4 bases at J, with 18 bases in the middle. Looked up from germline, CDR1 is GTSNPN and CDR2 is SVGIG (reference sequence).

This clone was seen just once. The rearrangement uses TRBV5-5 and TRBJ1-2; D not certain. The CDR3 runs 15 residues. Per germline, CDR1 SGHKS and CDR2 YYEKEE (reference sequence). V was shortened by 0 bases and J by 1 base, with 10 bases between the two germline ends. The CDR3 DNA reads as TGTGCCAGCAGCTTGGAACCGACAAATAACTATGGCTACACCTTC. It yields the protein CASSLEPTNNYGYTF.

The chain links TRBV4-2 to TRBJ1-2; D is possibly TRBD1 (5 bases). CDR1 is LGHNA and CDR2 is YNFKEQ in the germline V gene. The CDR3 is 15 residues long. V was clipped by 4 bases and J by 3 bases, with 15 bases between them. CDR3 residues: CASSRRDAVDYGYTF. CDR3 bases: TGTGCCAGCAGCCGACGGGACGCCGTAGACTATGGCTACACCTTC.

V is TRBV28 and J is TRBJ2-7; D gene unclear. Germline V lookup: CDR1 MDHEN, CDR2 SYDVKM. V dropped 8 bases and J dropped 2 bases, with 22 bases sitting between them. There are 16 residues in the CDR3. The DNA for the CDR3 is TGTGCCAGCTATCGATCTCTGACGTCGCGTCCCTACGAGCAGTACTTC. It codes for CASYRSLTSRPYEQYF. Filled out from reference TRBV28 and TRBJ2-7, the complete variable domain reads DVKVTQSSRYLVKRTGEKVFLECVQDMDHENMFWYRQDPGLGLRLIYFSYDVKMKEKGDIPEGYSVSREKKERFSLILESASTNQTSMYLCASYRSLTSRPYEQYFGPGTRLTVT.

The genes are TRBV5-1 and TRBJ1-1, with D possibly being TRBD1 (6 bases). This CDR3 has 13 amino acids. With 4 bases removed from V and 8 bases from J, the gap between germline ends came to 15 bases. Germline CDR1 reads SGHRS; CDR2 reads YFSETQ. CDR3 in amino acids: CASSRGGLEEAFF. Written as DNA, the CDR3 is TGCGCCAGCAGCCGCGGGGGCCTGGAGGAAGCTTTCTTT.

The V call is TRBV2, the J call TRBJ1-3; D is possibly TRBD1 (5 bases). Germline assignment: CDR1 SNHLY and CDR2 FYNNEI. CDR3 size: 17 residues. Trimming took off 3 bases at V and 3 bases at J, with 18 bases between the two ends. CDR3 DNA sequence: TGTGCCAGCAGTGAGATATGGGACTCCACGGGTGGAAACACCATATATTTT. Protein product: CASSEIWDSTGGNTIYF. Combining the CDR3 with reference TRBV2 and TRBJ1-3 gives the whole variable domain EPEVTQTPSHQVTQMGQEVILRCVPISNHLYFYWYRQILGQKVEFLVSFYNNEISEKSEIFDDQFSVERPDGSNFTLKIRSTKLEDSAMYFCASSEIWDSTGGNTIYFGEGSWLTVV.